The source of this T cell receptor (beta chain) is a study of blood T cell repertoires in COVID-19. For the study at large: From the United States, Italy and Spain came samples of acute and convalescent COVID-19. T cells, B-cell-depleted T cells, or PBMCs provided the cDNA or gDNA that served as material.

Per germline, CDR1 SGHVS and CDR2 FNYEAQ. This CDR3 is 13 amino acids long. Trimming left V 5 bases short and J 1 base short, with 5 bases between. The authors' processing: Estimation of nucleated cell counts was performed using reference gene primer amplification. The data were produced by immunoSEQ multiplex PCR, yet TCRdb's version contains in-frame clones alone and is incomplete. V, J and clone size were drawn from that table, and D and trimming were deduced from the DNA. The sample comprises approximately 210,000 clones, about four fifths of which are singletons, and 3.5% to 4% rests with the top ten.

The chain employs TRBV7-6 and TRBJ2-2; D uncertain. This receptor was obtained from a woman of 80 years or more with acute or convalescent COVID-19. Sequences were obtained from peripheral blood. The CDR3 DNA follows: TGTGCCAGCAGCCGAGGGAACACCGGGGAGCTGTTTTTT. It codes for CASSRGNTGELFF.